This T cell receptor (beta chain) came from a study of Graves' ophthalmopathy and Graves' hyperthyroidism. Beta-chain TCR CDR3 regions were amplified from RNA transcripts. RT-PCR in the first round used HTBI primers; a second-round multiplex PCR followed. TCRdb recomputed calls from the multiplex PCR reads with MiXCR, one row per CDR3 protein. The profile shows about 700,000 distinct CDR3 sequences, approximately 40% of them singletons. The ends were cut back, 5 bases at V and 3 bases at J, with 11 bases in the middle. CDR1 DFQATT and CDR2 SNEGSKA come from the germline V gene (reference sequence). The CDR3 is 12 residues long.

Material for sequencing was peripheral blood. The receptor's source is an adult man with Graves' ophthalmopathy. This chain uses TRBV20-1 with TRBJ2-7, with D hard to call. The CDR3 DNA follows: TGCAGTGCTTTCCCACCGGACTACGAGCAGTACTTC. It codes for CSAFPPDYEQYF.